This entry describes one T cell receptor beta chain. What it recognizes is unknown. There are 20 residues in the CDR3. Trimming cost V 0 bases and J 3 bases, with 24 bases left between them. Germline V gene data show CDR1 as MNHEY and CDR2 as SVGEGT. This sample is part of a study of blood T cells in healthy people across ages. Study-wide findings and caveats: Naive T cell percentage and TCR beta diversity correlated strongly.

Drawn from each donor were ten milliliters of peripheral blood. Per sample, at least 6 micrograms of total RNA were extracted. Then a second PCR, running roughly 6 to 12 cycles, was carried out with a sample-barcoded 5' primer and a J-beta primer mix. From the 5' RACE reads, TCRdb called clonotypes with MiXCR, one entry per CDR3 protein. The table includes approximately 1,100,000 distinct CDR3 sequences, 45% detected once. This sequence joins TRBV6-2 or TRBV6-3 and TRBJ2-1; tentatively, D is TRBD1 (6 bases). The sequence came from a woman aged 60-75 years in good health. Material for sequencing was blood. The CDR3 here is CASSYSYRPTLRDNYNEQFF. The CDR3, as DNA: TGTGCCAGCAGTTACTCCTATCGCCCCACCCTACGGGACAACTACAATGAGCAGTTCTTC.